This T cell receptor (beta chain) came from a study of siplizumab effects on memory and regulatory T cells. This clone was seen a handful of times. Its specificity is not known. The assay was immunoSEQ multiplex PCR, and TCRdb's table has in-frame clones only and misses some. The profile shows approximately 58,000 clones, approximately 95% of them singletons. The study, taken as a whole, reports: Greater diversity than memory cells seemed evident in naive T cells, which also appeared to be major alloresponse contributors. Alloreactive sequences that could be traced to unstimulated CD4+ memory cells showed a significant reduction under siplizumab. Mapping to unstimulated subsets was achieved for only a minor fraction of alloreactive clones. In controls, 26.9% of mappable alloreactive CD4+ clones were Treg-derived on average, versus around 70% with siplizumab.

CDR3 length: 12 residues. Germline V CDR1 and CDR2: MNHEY, SVGAGI. Trimming removed 8 bases from V and 4 bases from J, with 11 bases in between. The sequenced sample consisted of CD8+ T cells sorted from blood. This rearrangement joins TRBV6-5 to TRBJ1-2; D ambiguous. The source of this sequence is a human donor in good health. For the CDR3, the DNA is TGTGCCAGCGTGGCCCCCCTCTATGGCTACACCTTC. Its translation: CASVAPLYGYTF.